One and the same sample provided the 9 T cell receptor beta chains below, sequenced in a study of blood T cell repertoires in COVID-19. The assay was immunoSEQ multiplex PCR, and TCRdb's table has in-frame clones only and misses some. The sample shows about 140,000 clones, 80% to 90% of them seen only once. The sample was peripheral blood. These receptors were obtained from a woman of 80 years or more with acute or convalescent COVID-19.

V usage is TRBV2 and J usage is TRBJ2-7, with 10 bases that match TRBD2. From germline, CDR1 is SNHLY and CDR2 FYNNEI. The V segment lost 3 bases and the J segment 6 bases; nucleotides outside the gene matches: 5. CDR3 size: 14 residues. CDR3: CASSDRTSGSEQYF. DNA for the CDR3: TGTGCCAGCAGTGATCGGACTAGCGGTAGCGAGCAGTACTTC.

The CDR3 nucleotides are TGTGCCAGCAGACACAGGGGCAGCCAAGAGACCCAGTACTTC. Translation: CASRHRGSQETQYF. This chain joins TRBV6-5 and TRBJ2-5, with 7 bases matching TRBD1. The CDR3 has 14 residues. Germline values: CDR1 MNHEY, CDR2 SVGAGI. With V trimmed by 6 bases and J by 1 base, 5 bases remained unmatched.

The V call is TRBV5-1, the J call TRBJ2-3; perhaps TRBD2 as D (6 bases). This CDR3 has 13 residues. The V end lost 3 bases, the J end lost 4 bases, and 9 bases lay between the germline ends. Germline V gene sequence: CDR1 SGHRS, CDR2 YFSETQ. In DNA, the CDR3 is TGCGCCAGCAGCTCACCGGGAGCAGATACGCAGTATTTT. Its translation is CASSSPGADTQYF.

For the CDR3, the DNA is TGTGCCAGCAGCTTGCGGCAGGGCATCTACGAGCAGTACTTC. Amino acids: CASSLRQGIYEQYF. The gene calls are TRBV5-6 and TRBJ2-7, with a weak D call TRBD1 (5 bases). V was cut by 1 base and J by 3 bases, with 11 bases left in between. This CDR3 is built from 14 residues. CDR1 SGHDT and CDR2 YYEEEE come from the germline V gene.

This clone was observed a single time. The rearrangement uses TRBV5-1 and TRBJ2-3; TRBD2 agrees at 7 bases. The CDR3 runs to 15 residues. Per the germline V gene, CDR1 is SGHRS and CDR2 is YFSETQ. V lost 7 bases and J lost 4; bases outside the gene matches: 12. The CDR3 bases are TGCGCCAGCGTCCGGGATAGCGGGTATTCAGATACGCAGTATTTT. It translates to CASVRDSGYSDTQYF. The full variable domain, rest sourced from reference TRBV5-1 and TRBJ2-3, is KAGVTQTPRYLIKTRGQQVTLSCSPISGHRSVSWYQQTPGQGLQFLFEYFSETQRNKGNFPGRFSGRQFSNSRSEMNVSTLELGDSALYLCASVRDSGYSDTQYFGPGTRLTVL.

V is TRBV5-1 and J is TRBJ1-2; 9 bases line up with TRBD1. There are 15 residues in the CDR3. With 0 bases clipped from V and 4 bases from J, the junction kept 4 bases outside the gene matches. Germline CDR1 SGHRS, CDR2 YFSETQ. CDR3 loop: CASSLGQGGTYGYTF. The CDR3 bases are TGCGCCAGCAGCTTGGGACAGGGGGGCACCTATGGCTACACCTTC.

The chain is built from TRBV5-4 and TRBJ2-5; D is ambiguous. V lost 4 bases, J lost 1 base, and 11 bases lay in between. The V gene's germline CDR1 is SGHNT and CDR2 YYREEE (reference sequence). CDR3 length equals 14 residues. The CDR3 region is CASSITQSQETQYF. In DNA, the CDR3 is TGTGCCAGCAGCATCACACAGAGCCAAGAGACCCAGTACTTC.

The CDR3: CASSSNRGQETQYF. Written as DNA, the CDR3 is TGTGCCAGCAGCTCAAACAGGGGCCAAGAGACCCAGTACTTC. V usage is TRBV7-9 and J usage is TRBJ2-5; 7 nucleotides line up with TRBD1. The junction had 3 bases not matched to a gene; V was cut back by 4 bases and J by 1 base. There are 14 residues in the CDR3. The germline V gene has CDR1 SEHNR and CDR2 FQNEAQ (reference sequence).

The V gene is TRBV16, the J gene TRBJ2-1, with D maybe TRBD1 (5 bases). V gave up 1 base and J gave up 9 bases, with 10 bases separating them. CDR1 and CDR2 from the germline V gene are KGHSY and FQNENV. The CDR3 has 13 amino acids. This CDR3 reads CASSQYGQGEQFF. The CDR3 DNA reads as TGTGCCAGCAGCCAATATGGCCAGGGTGAGCAGTTCTTC.